Each of the 19 T cell receptor beta chains below was sequenced from the same sample in a study of PD-L1 blockade in urothelial cancer. TCRdb's copy holds only in-frame clones and misses some; the assay was immunoSEQ multiplex PCR. Among about 90,000 clones listed, 70% to 90% were seen once. The time point here: peripheral blood 6 weeks after treatment start. Sequenced material: PBMCs, taken around atezolizumab (anti-PD-L1) treatment. The source is a man aged 65 to 85 with urothelial cancer.

In this sample, this clone turned up once. The rearrangement joins TRBV5-1 to TRBJ2-2, with 9 bases aligning to TRBD2. Trimming took 3 bases from V and 4 from J; bases not matched to a gene: 13. This CDR3 has 18 amino acids. Looked up from germline, CDR1 is SGHRS and CDR2 is YFSETQ. The CDR3 DNA follows: TGCGCCAGCAGCTCGGCAGGCGGGGGGGCCCTTACCACCGGGGAGCTGTTTTTT. Amino acid sequence: CASSSAGGGALTTGELFF.

The V call is TRBV12-5, the J call TRBJ1-5, with 8 bases lining up with TRBD1. The V and J ends lost 6 bases and 5 bases, in that order; junction bases with no gene match: 9. This CDR3 has 15 amino acids. In germline, CDR1 is LGHNT, CDR2 FRNRAP. CDR3 sequence reads: CASGPDRGFDQPQHF. In DNA form, the CDR3 reads TGTGCTAGTGGACCCGACAGGGGTTTTGATCAGCCCCAGCATTTT.

The chain has TRBV7-2 and TRBJ2-1; 9 bases map to TRBD2. CDR1 is SGHTA, CDR2 FQGNSA, per germline. The CDR3 extends over 16 amino acids. Unmatched junction bases numbered 7, after V lost 4 bases and J lost 3 bases. CDR3 in DNA: TGTGCCAGCAGCTCTTTAGCGGGGGTGAACTACAATGAGCAGTTCTTC. Translating gives CASSSLAGVNYNEQFF.

This clone was picked up a small number of times. The chain is built from TRBV25-1 and TRBJ2-1; 11 nucleotides align to TRBD2. With V trimmed by 4 bases and J by 9 bases, 8 bases remained unmatched. CDR3 length: 15 amino acids. The V gene's germline CDR1 is MGHDK and CDR2 SYGVNS. CDR3 in amino acids: CASSGILAGVFEQFF. As DNA, the CDR3 is TGTGCCAGCAGTGGGATACTAGCGGGAGTGTTTGAGCAGTTCTTC.

The chain is built from TRBV7-2 and TRBJ2-3; 9 nucleotides align to TRBD2. Germline-derived CDR1 and CDR2 are SGHTA and FQGNSA. The CDR3 sequence is 17 residues long. V was clipped by 4 bases and J by 2 bases; unmatched bases: 10. The CDR3 sequence: CASSSREAGGITDTQYF. CDR3 bases: TGTGCCAGCAGCTCCCGGGAAGCGGGGGGTATCACAGATACGCAGTATTTT.

There are a few counts of this clone. The genes are TRBV19 and TRBJ2-2; a possible D gene is TRBD2 (6 bases). The CDR3 contains 13 residues. Germline values: CDR1 LNHDA, CDR2 SQIVND (reference sequence). V lost 6 bases and J lost 4, with 9 bases in between. The CDR3 region has the DNA TGTGCCAGTAGCATGACTAGCACCGGGGAGCTGTTTTTT. It yields the protein CASSMTSTGELFF.

The chain uses TRBV7-7 and TRBJ2-5; D ambiguous. The germline V gene has CDR1 SSHAT and CDR2 FNYEAQ (reference sequence). V lost 0 bases and J lost 5, with 7 bases in between. The CDR3 sequence is 13 residues long. This CDR3 is CASSLALGETQYF. The CDR3 coding sequence is TGTGCCAGCAGCTTAGCACTCGGGGAGACCCAGTACTTC.

In this sample, this clone turned up many times. V and J are TRBV6-4 and TRBJ2-7; D is uncertain. The V and J ends lost 6 bases and 3 bases respectively, with 12 bases between them. The CDR3 extends over 13 amino acids. Germline V lookup: CDR1 MRHNA, CDR2 SNTAGT. CDR3 amino acids: CASRPIPGYEQYF. The CDR3 bases are TGTGCCAGCAGGCCCATCCCGGGCTACGAGCAGTACTTC.

The chain uses TRBV4-2 and TRBJ2-7, with TRBD2 as a possible D gene (5 bases). The CDR3 is 15 amino acids. Trimming removed 4 bases at V and 1 base at J, with 14 bases between. Per the germline V gene, CDR1 is LGHNA and CDR2 is YNFKEQ. CDR3 nucleotide sequence: TGTGCCAGCAGCCGAGGGAGTGGGAGTTCCTACGAGCAGTACTTC. Translated, it gives CASSRGSGSSYEQYF.

This clone was observed a single time. V and J are TRBV5-1 and TRBJ1-1; D gene ambiguous. V was pared by 3 bases and J by 4 bases, with 19 bases between. Germline V gene data show CDR1 as SGHRS and CDR2 as YFSETQ. This CDR3 is built from 16 residues. Written as DNA, the CDR3 is TGCGCCAGCAGCTGGGCTCCCCTGGAGGAAGCCACTGAAGCTTTCTTT. It translates to CASSWAPLEEATEAFF.

V and J are TRBV4-1 and TRBJ2-1; the D gene is possibly TRBD2 (7 bases). This CDR3 is 15 amino acids long. V lost 1 base and J lost 7, with 14 bases in between. Germline V gene data show CDR1 as MGHRA and CDR2 as YSYEKL. The CDR3 DNA follows: TGCGCCAGCAGCCAAGGTGAGGGGGGGGCAAATGAGCAGTTCTTC. Translated, it gives CASSQGEGGANEQFF.

Of note for this clone: A read error may be the cause here, since a much bigger clone is one base away. This chain links TRBV27 with TRBJ2-3; 12 nucleotides align to TRBD2. Germline CDR1 reads MNHEY; CDR2 reads SMNVEV (reference sequence). The CDR3 consists of 17 residues. Trimming took 10 bases from V and 2 from J; bases not matched to a gene: 13. CDR3 DNA: TGTGCCACCGCGAGGACTAGCGGGGCGCCCCACACAGATACGCAGTATTTT. It yields the protein CATARTSGAPHTDTQYF.

V and J are TRBV6-5 and TRBJ1-2; D remains ambiguous. The CDR3 loop spans 15 amino acids. Looked up from germline, CDR1 is MNHEY and CDR2 is SVGAGI. Trimming removed 7 bases from V and 5 bases from J, with 20 bases in between. The CDR3 DNA sequence: TGTGCCAGCACTAGCCCTCGGAGGGCCGGGTATGGCTACACCTTC. It translates to CASTSPRRAGYGYTF.

J is TRBJ1-5 and V is TRBV19; 9 bases are a match to TRBD1. Germline V lookup: CDR1 LNHDA, CDR2 SQIVND (reference sequence). The CDR3 contains 14 residues. The V gene end was trimmed by 5 bases and the J gene end by 9 bases; junction bases not matched to a gene: 8. CDR3 protein: CASSAPGQGRPQHF. CDR3 nucleotide sequence: TGTGCCAGTAGTGCACCGGGACAGGGACGGCCCCAGCATTTT.

V is TRBV4-2 and J is TRBJ2-5; TRBD2 aligns across 7 bases. This CDR3 is built from 16 residues. Germline values: CDR1 LGHNA, CDR2 YNFKEQ. The ends lost 8 bases at V and 2 bases at J; junction bases unmatched: 14. This chain's CDR3 is CASAPRISGLQETQYF. For the CDR3, the DNA is TGTGCCAGCGCGCCAAGGATTAGCGGGTTGCAAGAGACCCAGTACTTC.

This clone came up once. The chain combines TRBV6-6 with TRBJ1-2; 7 bases are shared with TRBD1. Looked up from germline, CDR1 is MNHNY and CDR2 is SVGAGI (reference sequence). The junction had 9 bases not matched to a gene; V was cut back by 4 bases and J by 4 bases. The CDR3 has 15 residues. This chain's CDR3 is CASSSMTGFGYGYTF. In nucleotides, the CDR3 is TGTGCCAGCAGTTCGATGACAGGGTTTGGCTATGGCTACACCTTC.

The chain carries TRBV6-5 and TRBJ1-5; TRBD1 matches 9 bases. The ends lost 6 bases at V and 9 bases at J; junction bases unmatched: 12. Germline V lookup: CDR1 MNHEY, CDR2 SVGAGI. The CDR3 is 15 residues long. This chain's CDR3 is CASSPLGQGSGPQHF. The CDR3 DNA is TGTGCCAGCAGCCCCTTGGGACAGGGAAGTGGGCCCCAGCATTTT.

This clone came up a few times. The chain couples TRBV10-3 to TRBJ2-3; 8 positions match TRBD2. Germline lookup yields CDR1 ENHRY and CDR2 SYGVKD. The CDR3 has 15 amino acids. J was trimmed by 6 bases and V by 0 bases; bases with no gene match: 5. The CDR3 DNA follows: TGTGCCATCAGTGAGTCCTTGGGGACTAGGGATACGCAGTATTTT. Its translation is CAISESLGTRDTQYF.

In its sample, this clone was seen a few times. The J gene is TRBJ2-3, the V gene TRBV21-1; the D call TRBD1 from the table was never checked on the DNA. TRBV21-1 has pseudogene status. This CDR3 is 15 amino acids long. CDR3 residues: CASSRRDRGGDTQYF. CDR3 sequence (DNA): TGTGCCAGCAGCCGTCGGGACAGGGGTGGAGATACGCAGTATTTT.